The 11 T cell receptor beta chains below were found in one sample sequenced in a study of OX40 agonist ivuxolimab in advanced cancers. Repertoires were generated with immunoSEQ multiplex PCR, while TCRdb's copy carries only in-frame clones and drops some. The data show some 34,000 clones, about four fifths seen once. The material was CD4+ or CD8+ T cells sorted from blood, obtained in a trial of the OX40 agonist ivuxolimab. These receptors originate from an adult with an advanced solid tumor such as melanoma, head and neck, liver or kidney cancer.

The V call is TRBV7-2, the J call TRBJ1-1; D is unresolved. Trimming removed 2 bases at V and 3 bases at J, with 10 bases between. CDR3 length: 14 residues. Germline-derived CDR1 and CDR2 are SGHTA and FQGNSA. CDR3 nucleotides: TGTGCCAGCAGCTTAATTATTTGGTACACTGAAGCTTTCTTT. Protein sequence: CASSLIIWYTEAFF. The whole variable domain, remainder taken from reference TRBV7-2 and TRBJ1-1, is GAGVSQSPSNKVTEKGKDVELRCDPISGHTALYWYRQSLGQGLEFLIYFQGNSAPDKSGLPSDRFSAERTGGSVSTLTIQRTQQEDSAVYLCASSLIIWYTEAFFGQGTRLTVV.

The V call is TRBV27, the J call TRBJ2-7; the D is unclear. Germline CDR1 MNHEY, CDR2 SMNVEV (reference sequence). V was trimmed by 4 bases and J by 2 bases, leaving 9 bases between them. The CDR3 totals 13 residues. The CDR3 sequence: CASSSLLTYEQYF. In DNA, the CDR3 is TGTGCCAGCAGTTCCCTCCTAACCTACGAGCAGTACTTC.

This clone was counted only a few times. The genes are TRBV19 and TRBJ2-7; 7 positions match TRBD1. Trimming cost V 6 bases and J 1 base; bases outside gene matches: 15. CDR1 LNHDA and CDR2 SQIVND come from the germline V gene (reference sequence). There are 17 residues in the CDR3. The CDR3 nucleotides read TGTGCCAGTAGCTTTGACCATGGGACAGAAATATCCTACGAGCAGTACTTC. It specifies CASSFDHGTEISYEQYF.

The V call is TRBV11-2, the J call TRBJ2-3; D not certain. The CDR3 is 11 residues long. Trimming took 5 bases from V and 3 from J, leaving 3 bases between them. Per the germline V gene, CDR1 is SGHAT and CDR2 is FQNNGV. CDR3 coding DNA: TGTGCCAGCAGCCGGACAGATACGCAGTATTTT. It encodes CASSRTDTQYF.

This CDR3 is CASSLSPARRRNTEAFF. The CDR3 nucleotides are TGTGCCAGCAGTTTATCCCCCGCCAGGCGCCGGAACACTGAAGCTTTCTTT. The chain employs TRBV27 and TRBJ1-1, with D unresolved. CDR1 and CDR2 (germline): MNHEY, SMNVEV (reference sequence). V was trimmed by 0 bases and J by 1 base, leaving 15 bases between them. The CDR3 loop spans 17 amino acids.

This sequence joins TRBV27 and TRBJ2-1; 7 nucleotides align to TRBD2. V lost 4 bases and J lost 0; bases outside the gene matches: 6. The CDR3 sequence is 16 residues long. CDR1 and CDR2 from the germline V gene are MNHEY and SMNVEV (reference sequence). CDR3 sequence (DNA): TGTGCCAGCAGTTCGATCGGGGGGAGCTCCTACAATGAGCAGTTCTTC. Translating gives CASSSIGGSSYNEQFF.

This chain links TRBV20-1 with TRBJ1-1; no definite D call. The germline V and J ends were trimmed by 3 bases and 3 bases, with 5 bases remaining between them. Germline loops: CDR1 DFQATT, CDR2 SNEGSKA (reference sequence). The CDR3 consists of 11 residues. CDR3 DNA sequence: TGCAGTGCTAGTACATACACTGAAGCTTTCTTT. It codes for CSASTYTEAFF.

With regard to this clone: A read error may account for a junction end that differs from germline. V and J are TRBV5-6 and TRBJ2-7; D unresolved. Germline V gene sequence: CDR1 SGHDT, CDR2 YYEEEE. This CDR3 contains 12 residues. The DNA of the CDR3 is TGTGCCAGCAGCTTAGGACCGACGCCCGGCAACTTC. This codes for CASSLGPTPGNF.

This chain joins TRBV7-6 and TRBJ2-5, with a weak D call TRBD2 (7 bases). The CDR3 has 15 amino acids. The germline V and J ends were trimmed by 4 bases and 1 base, with 13 bases remaining between them. CDR1 is SGHVS, CDR2 FNYEAQ, per germline. The CDR3 DNA follows: TGTGCCAGCAGCTGGATTCGGGGGGCCCAAGAGACCCAGTACTTC. Amino acid sequence: CASSWIRGAQETQYF.

The chain employs TRBV19 and TRBJ1-6; D unresolved. The CDR3 is 11 residues long. V was clipped by 6 bases and J by 14 bases, with 11 bases between them. The germline gives CDR1 LNHDA, CDR2 SQIVND (reference sequence). The CDR3 loop reads CASRFGSALHF. The CDR3 coding sequence is TGTGCCAGTAGGTTTGGGTCAGCCCTCCACTTT. The full variable domain, rest sourced from reference TRBV19 and TRBJ1-6, is DGGITQSPKYLFRKEGQNVTLSCEQNLNHDAMYWYRQDPGQGLRLIYYSQIVNDFQKGDIAEGYSVSREKKESFPLTVTSAQKNPTAFYLCASRFGSALHFGNGTRLTVT.

The gene calls are TRBV11-2 and TRBJ2-4; 13 bases agree with TRBD2. The germline V gene encodes CDR1 SGHAT and CDR2 FQNNGV. Unmatched junction bases numbered 10, after V lost 5 bases and J lost 6 bases. The CDR3 length is 17 residues. The CDR3 loop reads CASSPGTSGTGGNIQYF. CDR3 DNA sequence: TGTGCCAGCAGCCCCGGGACTAGCGGGACCGGCGGAAACATTCAGTACTTC.